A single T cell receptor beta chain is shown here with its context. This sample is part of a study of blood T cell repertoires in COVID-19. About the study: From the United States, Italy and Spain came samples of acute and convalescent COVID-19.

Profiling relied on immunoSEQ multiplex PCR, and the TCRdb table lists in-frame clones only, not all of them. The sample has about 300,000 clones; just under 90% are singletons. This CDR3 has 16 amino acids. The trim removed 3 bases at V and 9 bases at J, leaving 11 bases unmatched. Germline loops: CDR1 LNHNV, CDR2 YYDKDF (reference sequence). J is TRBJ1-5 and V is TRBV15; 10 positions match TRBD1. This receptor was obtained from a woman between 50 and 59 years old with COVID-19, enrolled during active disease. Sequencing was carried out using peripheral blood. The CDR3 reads CATSRARDRGFRPQHF. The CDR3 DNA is TGTGCCACCAGCAGGGCAAGGGACAGGGGCTTTCGGCCCCAGCATTTT.